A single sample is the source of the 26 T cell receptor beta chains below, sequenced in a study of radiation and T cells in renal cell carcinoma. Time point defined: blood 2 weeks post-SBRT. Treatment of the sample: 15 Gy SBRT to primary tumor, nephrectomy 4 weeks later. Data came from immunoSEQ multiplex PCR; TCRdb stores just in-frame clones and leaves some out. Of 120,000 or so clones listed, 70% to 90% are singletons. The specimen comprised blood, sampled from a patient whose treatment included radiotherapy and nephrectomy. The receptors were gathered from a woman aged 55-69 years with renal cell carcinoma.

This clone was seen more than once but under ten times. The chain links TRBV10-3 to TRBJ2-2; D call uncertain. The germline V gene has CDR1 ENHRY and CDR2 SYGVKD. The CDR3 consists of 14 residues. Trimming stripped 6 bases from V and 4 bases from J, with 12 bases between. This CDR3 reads CAISPGPLTGELFF. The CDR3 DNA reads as TGTGCCATCAGCCCCGGGCCGCTCACCGGGGAGCTGTTTTTT.

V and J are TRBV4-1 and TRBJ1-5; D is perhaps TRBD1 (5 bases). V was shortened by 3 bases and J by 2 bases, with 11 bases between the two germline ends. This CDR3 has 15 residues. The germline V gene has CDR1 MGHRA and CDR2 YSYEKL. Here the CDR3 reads CASSQWGTGNQPQHF. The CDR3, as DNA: TGCGCCAGCAGCCAGTGGGGGACGGGCAATCAGCCCCAGCATTTT.

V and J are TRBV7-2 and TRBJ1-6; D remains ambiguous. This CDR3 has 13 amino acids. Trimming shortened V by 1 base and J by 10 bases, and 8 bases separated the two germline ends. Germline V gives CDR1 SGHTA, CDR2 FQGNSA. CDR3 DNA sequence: TGTGCCAGCAGCTTAGGGGGATGGTCACCCCTCCACTTT. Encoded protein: CASSLGGWSPLHF. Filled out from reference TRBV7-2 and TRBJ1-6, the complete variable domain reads GAGVSQSPSNKVTEKGKDVELRCDPISGHTALYWYRQSLGQGLEFLIYFQGNSAPDKSGLPSDRFSAERTGGSVSTLTIQRTQQEDSAVYLCASSLGGWSPLHFGNGTRLTVT.

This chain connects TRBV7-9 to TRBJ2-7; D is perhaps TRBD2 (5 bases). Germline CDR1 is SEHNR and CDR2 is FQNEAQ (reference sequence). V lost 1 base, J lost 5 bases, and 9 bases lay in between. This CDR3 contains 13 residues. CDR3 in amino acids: CASSLDPRDEQYF. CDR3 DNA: TGTGCCAGCAGCTTAGATCCGCGGGACGAGCAGTACTTC.

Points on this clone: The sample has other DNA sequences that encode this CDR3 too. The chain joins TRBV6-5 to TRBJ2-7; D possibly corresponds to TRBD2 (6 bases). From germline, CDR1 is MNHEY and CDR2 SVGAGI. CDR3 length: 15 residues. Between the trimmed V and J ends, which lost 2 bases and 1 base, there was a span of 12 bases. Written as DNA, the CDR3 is TGTGCCAGCAGTTACGGCACCGGGGGTTCCTACGAGCAGTACTTC. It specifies CASSYGTGGSYEQYF.

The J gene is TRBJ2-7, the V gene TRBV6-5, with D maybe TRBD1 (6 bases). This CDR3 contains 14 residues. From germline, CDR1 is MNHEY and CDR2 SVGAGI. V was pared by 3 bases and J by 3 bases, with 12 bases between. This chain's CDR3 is CASSYVTGGYEQYF. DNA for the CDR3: TGTGCCAGCAGTTATGTGACAGGAGGCTACGAGCAGTACTTC.

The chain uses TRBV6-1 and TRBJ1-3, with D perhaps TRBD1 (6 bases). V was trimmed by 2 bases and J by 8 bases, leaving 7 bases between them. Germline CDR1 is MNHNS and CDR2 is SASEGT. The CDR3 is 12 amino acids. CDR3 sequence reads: CASSEQGHTIYF. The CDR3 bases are TGTGCCAGCAGTGAACAGGGGCACACCATATATTTT.

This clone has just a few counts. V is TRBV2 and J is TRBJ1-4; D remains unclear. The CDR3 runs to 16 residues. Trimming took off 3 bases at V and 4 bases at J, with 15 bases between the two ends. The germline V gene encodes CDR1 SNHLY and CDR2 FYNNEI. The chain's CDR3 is CASSEIIGRRNEKLFF. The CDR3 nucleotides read TGTGCCAGCAGTGAGATTATTGGGCGGCGTAATGAAAAACTGTTTTTT.

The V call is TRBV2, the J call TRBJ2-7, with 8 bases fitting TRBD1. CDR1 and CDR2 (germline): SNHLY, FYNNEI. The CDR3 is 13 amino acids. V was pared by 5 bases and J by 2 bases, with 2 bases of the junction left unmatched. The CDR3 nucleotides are TGTGCCAGCAGTCGACAGGGGCCCTACGAGCAGTACTTC. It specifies CASSRQGPYEQYF.

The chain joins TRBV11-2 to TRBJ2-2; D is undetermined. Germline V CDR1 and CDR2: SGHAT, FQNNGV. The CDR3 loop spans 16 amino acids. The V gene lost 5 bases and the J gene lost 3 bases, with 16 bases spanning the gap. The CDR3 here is CASSLTSGLDTGELFF. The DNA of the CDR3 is TGTGCCAGCAGCCTTACATCGGGCCTTGACACCGGGGAGCTGTTTTTT.

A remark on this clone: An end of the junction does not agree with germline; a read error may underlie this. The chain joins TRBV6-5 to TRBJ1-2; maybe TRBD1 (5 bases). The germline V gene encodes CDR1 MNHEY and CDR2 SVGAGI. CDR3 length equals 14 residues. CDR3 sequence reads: CASSVSQGQDGCTF. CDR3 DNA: TGTGCCAGCAGTGTGTCCCAGGGCCAGGATGGCTGCACCTTC.

The CDR3 nucleotides are TGTGCCAGCAGTGTAGTCGATGAGCAGTACTTC. Amino acids: CASSVVDEQYF. V is TRBV2 and J is TRBJ2-7; D remains unclear. The CDR3 length is 11 residues. V shed 4 bases and J shed 7 bases, with 8 bases lying between them. Per the germline V gene, CDR1 is SNHLY and CDR2 is FYNNEI.

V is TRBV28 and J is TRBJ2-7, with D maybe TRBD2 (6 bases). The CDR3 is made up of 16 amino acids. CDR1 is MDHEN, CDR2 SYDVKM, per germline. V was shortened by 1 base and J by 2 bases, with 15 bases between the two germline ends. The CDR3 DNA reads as TGTGCCAGCAGTTTATACCGGGACTTCAGTACCTACGAGCAGTACTTC. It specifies CASSLYRDFSTYEQYF.

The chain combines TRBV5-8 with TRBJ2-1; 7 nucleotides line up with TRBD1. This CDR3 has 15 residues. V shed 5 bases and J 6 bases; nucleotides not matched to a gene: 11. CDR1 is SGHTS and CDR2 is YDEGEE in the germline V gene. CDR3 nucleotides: TGTGCCAGCAGTCCTGGACAGGTGGGGTTCAATGAGCAGTTCTTC. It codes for CASSPGQVGFNEQFF.

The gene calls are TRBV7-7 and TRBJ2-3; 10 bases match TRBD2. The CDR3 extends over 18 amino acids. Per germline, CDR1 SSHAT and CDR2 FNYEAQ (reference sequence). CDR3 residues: CARPLLSSGSWGTDTQYF. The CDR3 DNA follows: TGTGCTAGGCCTCTTCTGTCTAGCGGGAGCTGGGGCACAGATACGCAGTATTTT.

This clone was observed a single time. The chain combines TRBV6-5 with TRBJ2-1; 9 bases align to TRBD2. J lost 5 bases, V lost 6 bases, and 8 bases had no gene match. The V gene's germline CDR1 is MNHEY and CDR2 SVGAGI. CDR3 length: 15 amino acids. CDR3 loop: CASSPWEREDNEQFF. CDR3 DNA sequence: TGTGCCAGCAGCCCCTGGGAGCGGGAGGACAATGAGCAGTTCTTC.

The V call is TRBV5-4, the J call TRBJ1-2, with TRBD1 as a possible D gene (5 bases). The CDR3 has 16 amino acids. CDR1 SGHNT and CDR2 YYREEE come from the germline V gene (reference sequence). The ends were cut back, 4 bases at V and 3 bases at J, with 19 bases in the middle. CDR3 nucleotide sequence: TGTGCCAGCAGCCCACCGGCTAGCAGGGACCACTATGGCTACACCTTC. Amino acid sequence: CASSPPASRDHYGYTF.

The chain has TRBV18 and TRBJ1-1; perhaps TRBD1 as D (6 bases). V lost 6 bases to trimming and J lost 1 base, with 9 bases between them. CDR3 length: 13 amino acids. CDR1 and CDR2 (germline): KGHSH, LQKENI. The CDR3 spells CASSQDRNTEAFF. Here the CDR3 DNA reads TGTGCCAGCTCCCAGGACAGGAACACTGAAGCTTTCTTT.

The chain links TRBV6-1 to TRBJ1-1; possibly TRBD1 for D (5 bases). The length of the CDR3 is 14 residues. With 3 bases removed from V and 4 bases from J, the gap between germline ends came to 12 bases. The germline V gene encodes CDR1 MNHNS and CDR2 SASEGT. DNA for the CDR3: TGTGCCAGCAGTGACAGGGCCAGGGCCACTGAAGCTTTCTTT. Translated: CASSDRARATEAFF.

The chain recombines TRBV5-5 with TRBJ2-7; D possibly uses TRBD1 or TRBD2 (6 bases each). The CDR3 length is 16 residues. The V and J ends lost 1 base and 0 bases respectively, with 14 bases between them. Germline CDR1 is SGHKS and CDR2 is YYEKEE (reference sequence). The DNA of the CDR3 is TGTGCCAGCAGCTTGAGGGGGGCTAAAGGCTCCTACGAGCAGTACTTC. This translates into CASSLRGAKGSYEQYF.

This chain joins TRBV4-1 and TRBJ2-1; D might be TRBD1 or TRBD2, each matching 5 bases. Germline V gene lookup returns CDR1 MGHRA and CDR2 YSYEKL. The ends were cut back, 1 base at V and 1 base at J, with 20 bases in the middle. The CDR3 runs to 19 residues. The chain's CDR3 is CASSQVGGSASFSYNEQFF. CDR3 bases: TGCGCCAGCAGCCAAGTTGGGGGTAGCGCGAGCTTTTCCTACAATGAGCAGTTCTTC.

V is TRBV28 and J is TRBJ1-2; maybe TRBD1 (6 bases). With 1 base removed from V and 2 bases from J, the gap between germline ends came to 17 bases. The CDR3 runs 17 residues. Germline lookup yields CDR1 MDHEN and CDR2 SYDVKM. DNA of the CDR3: TGTGCCAGCAGTTTATCGTCCCTTTCCACAGGGAACTATGGCTACACCTTC. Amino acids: CASSLSSLSTGNYGYTF.

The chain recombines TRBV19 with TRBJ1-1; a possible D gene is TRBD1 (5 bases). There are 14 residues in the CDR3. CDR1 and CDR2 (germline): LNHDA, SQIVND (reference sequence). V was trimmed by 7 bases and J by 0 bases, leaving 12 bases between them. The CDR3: CASTAGGVNTEAFF. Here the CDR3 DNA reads TGTGCCAGTACCGCCGGGGGGGTGAACACTGAAGCTTTCTTT.

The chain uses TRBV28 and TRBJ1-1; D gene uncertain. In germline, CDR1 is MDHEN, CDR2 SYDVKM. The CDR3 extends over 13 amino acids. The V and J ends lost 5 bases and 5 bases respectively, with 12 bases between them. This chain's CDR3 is CASSRLGATEAFF. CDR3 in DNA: TGTGCCAGCAGTCGTCTGGGTGCAACTGAAGCTTTCTTT.

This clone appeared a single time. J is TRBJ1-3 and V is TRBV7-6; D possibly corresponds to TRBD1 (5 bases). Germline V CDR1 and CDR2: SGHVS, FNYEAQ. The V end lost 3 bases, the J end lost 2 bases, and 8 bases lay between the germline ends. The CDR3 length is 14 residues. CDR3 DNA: TGTGCCAGCAGCTTGCAGGGTACTGGAAACACCATATATTTT. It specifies CASSLQGTGNTIYF.

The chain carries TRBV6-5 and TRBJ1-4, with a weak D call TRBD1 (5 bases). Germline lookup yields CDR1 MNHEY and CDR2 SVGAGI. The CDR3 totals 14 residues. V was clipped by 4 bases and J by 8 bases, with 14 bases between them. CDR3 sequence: CASSFRGRGEKLFF. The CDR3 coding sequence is TGTGCCAGCAGTTTTAGGGGTAGAGGCGAAAAACTGTTTTTT.